This T cell receptor (beta chain) appears in the sequencing data of a study of T cell repertoires in cytomegalovirus infection. TCRdb recomputed calls from the reads with MiXCR, one row per CDR3 protein. The table lists some 700,000 distinct CDR3 sequences, 35% to 40% of them singletons. The material sequenced was PBMCs. This receptor was identified in a human donor in good health (CMV status not recorded). Some clones in this sample may be carry-over from other donors' samples.

CDR3 protein: CASSVGGWLQETQYF. CDR3 sequence (DNA): TGTGCCAGCAGCGTTGGAGGGTGGCTCCAAGAGACCCAGTACTTC. The chain joins TRBV9 to TRBJ2-5; a weak D match, TRBD2 (6 bases). Germline assignment: CDR1 SGDLS and CDR2 YYNGEE. The CDR3 runs to 15 residues. The ends were cut back, 2 bases at V and 1 base at J, with 12 bases in the middle.